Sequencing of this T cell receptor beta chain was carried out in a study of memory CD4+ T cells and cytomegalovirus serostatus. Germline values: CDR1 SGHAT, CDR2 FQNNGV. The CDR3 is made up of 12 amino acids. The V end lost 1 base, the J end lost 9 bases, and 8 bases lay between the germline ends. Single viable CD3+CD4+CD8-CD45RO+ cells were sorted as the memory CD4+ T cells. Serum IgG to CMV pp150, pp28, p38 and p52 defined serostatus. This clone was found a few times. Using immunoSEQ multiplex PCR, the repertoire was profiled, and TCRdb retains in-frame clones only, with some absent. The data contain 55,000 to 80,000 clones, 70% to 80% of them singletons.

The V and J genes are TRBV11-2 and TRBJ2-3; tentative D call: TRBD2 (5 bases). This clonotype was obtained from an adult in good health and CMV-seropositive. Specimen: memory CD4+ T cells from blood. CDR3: CASSLGVATQYF. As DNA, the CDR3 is TGTGCCAGCAGCTTAGGGGTAGCGACGCAGTATTTT.